This T cell receptor beta chain came from a study of blood T cell repertoires in COVID-19. Trimming removed 4 bases from V and 8 bases from J, with 11 bases in between. This CDR3 has 13 residues. The germline V gene encodes CDR1 MNHEY and CDR2 SVGAGI. Produced via immunoSEQ multiplex PCR; TCRdb's table is partial and in-frame only. The sample has roughly 200,000 clones, roughly 86% seen once. This clone has at least ten counts. Sample: peripheral blood. The sequence was collected from a man in his forties with active or convalescent COVID-19. V gene TRBV6-5 combines with J gene TRBJ1-4; tentative D call: TRBD1 (5 bases). CDR3: CASSSGGNEKLFF. The CDR3 DNA reads as TGTGCCAGCAGTTCCGGGGGAAACGAAAAACTGTTTTTT.